This T cell receptor (beta chain) is drawn from a study of T cells in Graves' hyperthyroidism and ophthalmopathy. Notes on the study in general: Prediction of ophthalmopathy progression came a median around 6 months pre-onset. Blood also showed most of the thyroid clonotypes that were expanded above 0.001.

Germline CDR1 and CDR2: ENHRY and SYGVKD. The CDR3 sequence is 14 residues long. Concerning this clonotype itself: Antigen specificity is unknown. One junction end does not reproduce the germline sequence, and a read error may be involved.

Investigators excluded patients with uncontrolled infection, other autoimmune disease, pregnancy or lactation. The PBMCs were sourced from fresh peripheral blood (around 9.3 ml). Amplification of TCR beta CDR3 regions used RNA as the template. Initially, a first-round RT-PCR of the TCR CDR3 employed the HTBI primer set. TCRdb recomputed calls from the multiplex PCR reads with MiXCR, one row per CDR3 protein. In the table there are 50,000 to 60,000 distinct CDR3 sequences, approximately 52% of which are singletons. The material sequenced was blood. This chain connects TRBV10-3 to TRBJ2-1; 7 nucleotides line up with TRBD2. The receptor was isolated from a woman aged 45-60 years with Graves' ophthalmopathy. CDR3 in DNA: TGTGCCATCAGTGCATCCCGGGACTACCATGAGCAGTTCTTC. Protein product: CAISASRDYHEQFF.